In its sample, the clone carrying this T cell receptor beta chain was seen a few times. Its target is unknown. TCRdb re-called the 5' RACE reads with MiXCR, one entry per CDR3 protein. Altogether 250,000 or so distinct CDR3 sequences are present, more than 9.5% being singletons, with the ten largest covering 4%. V was pared by 1 base and J by 3 bases, with 6 bases of the junction left unmatched. Germline CDR1 is LGHNA and CDR2 is YNFKEQ. The CDR3 extends over 18 amino acids. This sample stems from a study of identical twins. The study's findings and limits: A partial confounding effect on zero-insertion analyses could come from invariant MAIT and iNKT cells. Rather than following the same donors, the conclusions depended on cross-sectional statistical analysis. With monozygotic twins, out-of-frame TCR alpha sharing exceeded what models estimated.

These data were also reused for a study on yellow fever vaccine responses in identical twins.

The specimen sequenced was memory (CD45RO+) T cells sorted from blood. This TCR came from a woman in her late teens or twenties in good health. The rearrangement links TRBV4-2 to TRBJ2-4; 13 bases match TRBD2. The CDR3 DNA follows: TGTGCCAGCAGCCAAGTCACTAGCGGGGGGGCCATCAAAAACATTCAGTACTTC. Translation gives CASSQVTSGGAIKNIQYF.